The rows below give T cell receptor beta chains drawn from one sample of a study of cytomegalovirus exposure and HLA in healthy donors. Method: immunoSEQ multiplex PCR; TCRdb's copy keeps in-frame clones and lacks some. This table has 170,000 or so clones, approximately 81% appearing once. Sequencing was carried out using PBMCs. The receptor source for this set is a young man in good health and CMV-seropositive. Both conserved end residues are part of each CDR3. Fields, in order: V gene, J gene, D gene, clone size, CDR3 DNA, CDR3 protein. D genes are given only for firm matches. The size entry is marked missing in some rows and otherwise reads once, few, many or a size class.

TRBV5-4	TRBJ1-6	-	-	TGTGCCAGCAGCTTGGCGTTTCGGACAGTCAATTCACCCCTCCACTTT	CASSLAFRTVNSPLHF
TRBV5-4	TRBJ1-2	TRBD1	many	TGTGCCAGCAGCCCCACCGGGACAGGGGGCCATGGCTACACCTTC	CASSPTGTGGHGYTF
TRBV19	TRBJ2-7	-	once	TGTGCCAGTAGTGGGGGGGCCGGCTACGAGCAGTACTTC	CASSGGAGYEQYF
TRBV5-6	TRBJ2-5	-	-	TGTGCCAGCACCGGGGGTGTCGGTGAGACCCAGTACTTC	CASTGGVGETQYF
TRBV27	TRBJ1-4	-	-	TGTGCCAGCAGCCGGACATTGAATGAAAAACTGTTTTTT	CASSRTLNEKLFF
TRBV7-9	TRBJ2-1	-	-	TGTGCCAGCAGCTTAGAAGAGGCCATTCCTGGGAATGAGCAGTTCTTC	CASSLEEAIPGNEQFF
TRBV9	TRBJ1-5	-	-	TGTGCCAGCAGCCCCAGTGGAGGGCGCAATCAGCCCCAGCATTTT	CASSPSGGRNQPQHF
TRBV2	TRBJ2-7	TRBD1	few	TGTGCCAGCAGCGACAGGGCTTCCTACGAGCAGTACTTC	CASSDRASYEQYF
TRBV28	TRBJ2-6	-	-	TGTGCCAGCACCCAGGGGGGAACCGGGGCCAACGTCCTGACTTTC	CASTQGGTGANVLTF
TRBV29-1	TRBJ1-2	TRBD1	many	TGCAGCGTTGACGACAGGGGGCTTGGTCGTGGCTACACCTTC	CSVDDRGLGRGYTF
TRBV4-1	TRBJ2-1	TRBD2	-	TGCGCCAGCAGCCAAGAGTTAGCGGGAGTCACCTACAATGAGCAGTTCTTC	CASSQELAGVTYNEQFF
TRBV6-5	TRBJ2-1	TRBD1	-	TGTGCCAGCATCGAGACAGGGGGGAATGAGCAGTTCTTC	CASIETGGNEQFF
TRBV11-2	TRBJ1-4	-	-	TGTGCCAGCAGCTTAGTTGGGCAGGGAGGGGAAAAACTGTTTTTT	CASSLVGQGGEKLFF
TRBV2	TRBJ2-1	TRBD2	-	TGTGCCAGCAGCCGCCTGGGGGCTAGCGGGGTCAATGAGCAGTTCTTC	CASSRLGASGVNEQFF
TRBV7-9	TRBJ2-3	TRBD2	-	TGTGCCAGCAGCTCATGGGAGGGAGGCACAGATACGCAGTATTTT	CASSSWEGGTDTQYF
TRBV7-2	TRBJ2-1	TRBD2	-	TGTGCCAGCAGCACAATAGCGGGGGGCACCAATGAGCAGTTCTTC	CASSTIAGGTNEQFF
TRBV28	TRBJ1-1	TRBD1	-	TGTGCCAGTAACAGGGGATTCACTGAAGCTTTCTTT	CASNRGFTEAFF
TRBV7-9	TRBJ1-1	TRBD1	few	TGTGCCAGCAGCTCCTCAGACAGGGGTTGGGACACTGAAGCTTTCTTT	CASSSSDRGWDTEAFF
TRBV5-6	TRBJ2-5	-	-	TGTGCCAGCAGCTCTCAGGGGTGGCTGGGAGAGACCCAGTACTTC	CASSSQGWLGETQYF
TRBV5-1	TRBJ2-2	-	-	TGCGCCAGCAGCTTGGCTGAGGGGGGGCCCCCCGGGGAGCTGTTTTTT	CASSLAEGGPPGELFF
TRBV5-6	TRBJ2-7	TRBD1	-	TGTGCCAGCAGCTCGACAGGGGGCGCATCCTACGAGCAGTACTTC	CASSSTGGASYEQYF
TRBV19	TRBJ1-2	TRBD1	-	TGTGCCAGTAGTGTGACAGGGACGCCCTATGGCTACACCTTC	CASSVTGTPYGYTF
TRBV9	TRBJ1-1	TRBD1	-	TGTGCCAGCAGCGTATTCACAGGGGATAAGAACACTGAAGCTTTCTTT	CASSVFTGDKNTEAFF